The rows below give T cell receptor beta chains drawn from one sample of a study of beta chain features in type 1 diabetes. Only in-frame clones appear in the TCRdb table, and some are missing; sequencing was by immunoSEQ multiplex PCR. The table has approximately 170,000 clones, approximately 9% seen once. Sequencing input: central memory CD4+ T cells from blood. The receptor set was obtained from a woman under 30 in good health. Both conserved end residues are part of each CDR3. Fields, in order: D gene, V gene, J gene, clone size, CDR3 DNA, CDR3 protein. The D gene is left open where the match is weak. Part of the rows lack a size; the others show once, few, many or a class for expanded clones.

d_call: .
v_call: TRBV7-8
j_call: TRBJ1-5
clone_size: .
cdr3_nt: TGTGCCAGCAGCTTCGGGACAAGGGCTCTGGGCGCCCAGCATTTT
cdr3_aa: CASSFGTRALGAQHF

d_call: .
v_call: TRBV5-4
j_call: TRBJ1-5
clone_size: .
cdr3_nt: TGTGCCAGCAGCTTGGACGGGCAGGGATATAATCAGCCCCAGCATTTT
cdr3_aa: CASSLDGQGYNQPQHF

d_call: .
v_call: TRBV21-1
j_call: TRBJ1-1
clone_size: few
cdr3_nt: TGTGCCAGCACCTTTCTGGTACAAAGCTGTAACATTGTGGGGACAGGGCGCACTGAAGCTTTCTTT
cdr3_aa: CASTFLVQSCNIVGTGRTEAFF

d_call: .
v_call: TRBV5-1
j_call: TRBJ1-1
clone_size: .
cdr3_nt: TGCGCCAGCAGCTTGGGATACTCGAACACTGAAGCTTTCTTT
cdr3_aa: CASSLGYSNTEAFF

d_call: .
v_call: TRBV7-3
j_call: TRBJ2-1
clone_size: .
cdr3_nt: TGTGCCAGCAGCCCCAGCTCCTACAATGAGCAGTTCTTC
cdr3_aa: CASSPSSYNEQFF

d_call: .
v_call: TRBV2
j_call: TRBJ1-1
clone_size: few
cdr3_nt: TGTGCCAGCAGTGTGAGGAACACTGAAGCTTTCTTT
cdr3_aa: CASSVRNTEAFF

d_call: TRBD1
v_call: TRBV30
j_call: TRBJ2-7
clone_size: .
cdr3_nt: TGTGCCCAGGGACAGGACGAGCAGTACTTC
cdr3_aa: CAQGQDEQYF

d_call: .
v_call: TRBV18
j_call: TRBJ1-6
clone_size: .
cdr3_nt: TGTGCCAGCTCACCGGACACAGATAATTCACCCCTCCACTTT
cdr3_aa: CASSPDTDNSPLHF

d_call: .
v_call: TRBV5-4
j_call: TRBJ2-7
clone_size: few
cdr3_nt: TGTGCCAGCAGCTTTTATGGGGGGACGGGCGAGCAGTACTTC
cdr3_aa: CASSFYGGTGEQYF

d_call: .
v_call: TRBV4-3
j_call: TRBJ1-6
clone_size: .
cdr3_nt: TGCGCCAGCAGCCAAGGACAGAGTAATTCACCCCTCCACTTT
cdr3_aa: CASSQGQSNSPLHF

d_call: .
v_call: TRBV6-5
j_call: TRBJ1-2
clone_size: few
cdr3_nt: TGTGCCAGCAGTTACTCAGGGAAGGGTGGGAGCTATGGCTACACCTTC
cdr3_aa: CASSYSGKGGSYGYTF

d_call: .
v_call: TRBV21-1
j_call: TRBJ2-5
clone_size: .
cdr3_nt: TGTGCCAGCAGCCAGAGGACAGGGGAGGAAGAGACCCAGTACTTC
cdr3_aa: CASSQRTGEEETQYF

d_call: .
v_call: TRBV6-5
j_call: TRBJ1-1
clone_size: few
cdr3_nt: TGTGCCAGCAACTGGGGGGGCGGAAGAAGCACTGAAGCTTTCTTT
cdr3_aa: CASNWGGGRSTEAFF

d_call: .
v_call: TRBV29-1
j_call: TRBJ2-2
clone_size: .
cdr3_nt: TGCAGCTGTTCGGTACTGTACACCGGGGAGCTGTTTTTT
cdr3_aa: CSCSVLYTGELFF

d_call: .
v_call: TRBV6-1
j_call: TRBJ2-3
clone_size: .
cdr3_nt: TGTGCCAGCAGTGAAGCGGGGGGTACGCAGTATTTT
cdr3_aa: CASSEAGGTQYF

d_call: .
v_call: TRBV14
j_call: TRBJ1-2
clone_size: few
cdr3_nt: TGTGCCAGCAGCCAAGACCAGAACTATGGCTACACCTTC
cdr3_aa: CASSQDQNYGYTF

d_call: .
v_call: TRBV18
j_call: TRBJ2-1
clone_size: .
cdr3_nt: TGTGCCAGCTCACCACAGGGGACCGGGGGTGAGCAGTTCTTC
cdr3_aa: CASSPQGTGGEQFF

d_call: .
v_call: TRBV5-1
j_call: TRBJ1-4
clone_size: few
cdr3_nt: TGCGCCAGCAGCTTGGTCCCGAGGAGGGCTGGTGAAAAACTGTTTTTT
cdr3_aa: CASSLVPRRAGEKLFF

d_call: TRBD2
v_call: TRBV7-9
j_call: TRBJ2-5
clone_size: few
cdr3_nt: TGTGCCAGCAGCCTCGGAGCGGGGAACGGATTAGAGACCCAGTACTTC
cdr3_aa: CASSLGAGNGLETQYF

d_call: .
v_call: TRBV30
j_call: TRBJ1-4
clone_size: few
cdr3_nt: TGTGCCTGGAGTGCGACAGAGTTAAGACTGTTTTTT
cdr3_aa: CAWSATELRLFF

d_call: .
v_call: TRBV7-2
j_call: TRBJ1-2
clone_size: .
cdr3_nt: TGTGCCAGCAGCTTAGGGCCTGATTCTAACTATGGCTACACCTTC
cdr3_aa: CASSLGPDSNYGYTF

d_call: TRBD1
v_call: TRBV2
j_call: TRBJ1-5
clone_size: few
cdr3_nt: TGTGCCAGCAGTCCTTCGGACAGGTCGCAGCCCCAGCATTTT
cdr3_aa: CASSPSDRSQPQHF

d_call: TRBD1
v_call: TRBV5-1
j_call: TRBJ1-4
clone_size: few
cdr3_nt: TGCGCCAGCAGCTTGAAAGGGGGCTCTGAAAAACTGTTTTTT
cdr3_aa: CASSLKGGSEKLFF

d_call: .
v_call: TRBV5-1
j_call: TRBJ2-3
clone_size: .
cdr3_nt: TGCGCCAGCAGCCCAGGACAGCTCACAGATACGCAGTATTTT
cdr3_aa: CASSPGQLTDTQYF

d_call: .
v_call: TRBV2
j_call: TRBJ1-1
clone_size: .
cdr3_nt: TGTGCCAGCAGTGAAACATCCATGAACACTGAAGCTTTCTTT
cdr3_aa: CASSETSMNTEAFF

d_call: TRBD1
v_call: TRBV29-1
j_call: TRBJ2-3
clone_size: .
cdr3_nt: TGCAGCGTCCGCTACAGGGGAGTTGCGGATACGCAGTATTTT
cdr3_aa: CSVRYRGVADTQYF

d_call: TRBD2
v_call: TRBV7-2
j_call: TRBJ2-1
clone_size: few
cdr3_nt: TGTGCCAGCAGCACCCGCGGGGGGGCCGGTGAGCAGTTCTTC
cdr3_aa: CASSTRGGAGEQFF

d_call: TRBD2
v_call: TRBV7-2
j_call: TRBJ2-5
clone_size: few
cdr3_nt: TGTGCCAGCAGCCGAGGAGCGGGGGATGGGGGAAAGACCCAGTACTTC
cdr3_aa: CASSRGAGDGGKTQYF

d_call: TRBD2
v_call: TRBV28
j_call: TRBJ2-1
clone_size: few
cdr3_nt: TGTGCCAGCAGTCCCTCCGGTAGCGGGTTCTACAATGAGCAGTTCTTC
cdr3_aa: CASSPSGSGFYNEQFF